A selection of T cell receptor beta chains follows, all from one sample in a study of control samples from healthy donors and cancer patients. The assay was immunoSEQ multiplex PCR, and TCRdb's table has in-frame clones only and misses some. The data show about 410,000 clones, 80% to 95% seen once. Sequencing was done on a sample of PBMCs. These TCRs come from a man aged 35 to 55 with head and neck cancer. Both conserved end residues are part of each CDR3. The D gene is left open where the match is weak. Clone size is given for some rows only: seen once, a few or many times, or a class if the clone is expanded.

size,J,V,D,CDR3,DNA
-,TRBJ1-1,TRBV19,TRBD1,CASSRNSGTGSTEAFF,TGTGCCAGTAGTCGGAACTCCGGGACAGGGAGCACTGAAGCTTTCTTT
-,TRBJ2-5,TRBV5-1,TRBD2,CASSFSGGAAETQYF,TGCGCCAGCAGCTTTAGCGGGGGGGCCGCAGAGACCCAGTACTTC
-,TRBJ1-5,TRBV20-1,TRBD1,CSASTQGVAIRQPQHF,TGCAGTGCTAGTACACAGGGGGTTGCGATCAGGCAGCCCCAGCATTTT
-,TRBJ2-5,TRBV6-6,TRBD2,CASSYLSGGAQYF,TGTGCCAGCAGTTACTTAAGCGGGGGGGCCCAGTACTTC
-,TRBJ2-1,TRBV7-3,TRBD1,CASSRQGLHNEQFF,TGTGCCAGCAGCCGACAGGGGCTACACAATGAGCAGTTCTTC
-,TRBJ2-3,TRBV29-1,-,CSLRGAPTDTQYF,TGCAGTCTTAGGGGGGCACCCACAGATACGCAGTATTTT
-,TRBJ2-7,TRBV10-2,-,CASSESTPGRGAPEQYF,TGCGCCAGCAGTGAGTCGACTCCAGGGAGGGGGGCTCCCGAGCAGTACTTC
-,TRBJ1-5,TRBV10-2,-,CASSYAAQGNQPQHF,TGCGCCAGCAGTTATGCCGCGCAGGGCAATCAGCCCCAGCATTTT
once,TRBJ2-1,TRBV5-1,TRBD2,CASSLEASSGIYNEQFF,TGCGCCAGCAGCTTGGAGGCATCTAGCGGGATATACAATGAGCAGTTCTTC
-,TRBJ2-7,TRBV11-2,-,CASSLLALGSYEQYF,TGTGCCAGCAGCCTCCTAGCGCTAGGCTCCTACGAGCAGTACTTC
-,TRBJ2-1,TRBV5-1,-,CASSSVTLSSSYNEQFF,TGCGCCAGCAGCTCCGTTACTCTTAGTAGCTCCTACAATGAGCAGTTCTTC
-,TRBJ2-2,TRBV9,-,CASSGTPGADTGELFF,TGTGCCAGCAGCGGAACTCCGGGAGCGGACACCGGGGAGCTGTTTTTT
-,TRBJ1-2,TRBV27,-,CASSPGRINYGYTF,TGTGCCAGCAGTCCGGGACGGATAAATTATGGCTACACCTTC
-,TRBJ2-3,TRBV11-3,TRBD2,CASSSSGASTDTQYF,TGTGCCAGCAGCTCTAGCGGGGCTAGCACAGATACGCAGTATTTT